Below, one T cell receptor (beta chain) is given with its context. The record originates from a study of blood T cell repertoires in COVID-19. On the study more broadly: From the United States, Italy and Spain came samples of acute and convalescent COVID-19. PBMCs, B-cell-depleted T cells, or T cells were the source of the cDNA or gDNA that made up the material.

V lost 2 bases, J lost 2 bases, and 4 bases stayed unmatched. The CDR3 has 15 amino acids. CDR1 is KGHDR, CDR2 SFDVKD, per germline. In the authors' methods: Scientists estimated how many nucleated cells there were by amplifying reference gene primers. TCRdb keeps only in-frame clones here, not all; method: immunoSEQ multiplex PCR. Clonal size and the V and J genes are those of that table, whereas D and trimming came from the DNA. The sample gives hundreds of thousands of clones, roughly 80% of which show up once; under 11% is in the top ten. This chain joins TRBV24-1 and TRBJ2-7; 8 bases match TRBD1. The sequenced sample consisted of peripheral blood. The source of this sequence is a woman older than 75 with acute or convalescent COVID-19. CDR3 region: CATSDSMTGAYEQYF. The CDR3 nucleotides are TGTGCCACCAGTGATTCTATGACAGGGGCCTACGAGCAGTACTTC.